The rows below give T cell receptor beta chains drawn from one sample of a study of shared clonotypes between healthy human individuals. The assay was immunoSEQ multiplex PCR, and TCRdb's table has in-frame clones only and misses some. The sample contains about 2.1 million clones, roughly 93% of which appear only once. Sequencing was performed on naive CD8+ T cells from PBMCs. The receptors originated from a man in his late teens or twenties in good health. Some clones in this sample may be carry-over from other donors' samples. CDR3s include the opening cysteine and the closing phenylalanine or tryptophan. Each record gives: D gene, J gene, CDR3 length, clone size, V gene, CDR3 protein, CDR3 DNA. The D gene is left open where the match is weak. Not all rows give a size; the values are once, few, many and, for expanded clones, a class.

- TRBJ1-6 14 - TRBV6-6 CASRLQGSDSPLHF TGTGCCAGCAGATTACAGGGTAGCGATTCACCCCTCCACTTT
TRBD1 TRBJ2-3 16 - TRBV6-1 CASSEIGTASTDTQYF TGTGCCAGCAGTGAAATAGGGACAGCTAGCACAGATACGCAGTATTTT
TRBD2 TRBJ2-2 16 - TRBV7-8 CASSFGLAGNTGELFF TGTGCCAGCAGCTTCGGCCTAGCGGGGAACACCGGGGAGCTGTTTTTT
TRBD1 TRBJ1-1 16 - TRBV9 CASSVTGDPWNTEAFF TGTGCCAGCAGCGTCACAGGGGACCCATGGAACACTGAAGCTTTCTTT
- TRBJ2-7 14 - TRBV2 CASSEMASTYEQYF TGTGCCAGCAGTGAAATGGCGTCGACCTACGAGCAGTACTTC
- TRBJ1-1 14 - TRBV27 CASSLQISGSGAFF TGTGCCAGCAGTTTACAGATTTCGGGGAGTGGAGCTTTCTTT
- TRBJ2-1 16 - TRBV5-1 CASSWNLPGPGNEQFF TGCGCCAGCAGCTGGAATCTTCCGGGACCCGGGAATGAGCAGTTCTTC
TRBD1 TRBJ2-2 16 - TRBV5-1 CASSLGDRENTGELFF TGCGCCAGCAGCTTGGGGGACAGGGAAAACACCGGGGAGCTGTTTTTT
TRBD1 TRBJ1-2 16 - TRBV2 CASSAPDRGLYLGYTF TGTGCCAGCAGTGCTCCCGACAGGGGACTCTATCTGGGCTACACCTTC
TRBD1 TRBJ1-1 15 few TRBV9 CASNPTTGGLTEAFF TGTGCCAGCAATCCGACGACAGGGGGCCTGACTGAAGCTTTCTTT
- TRBJ2-1 13 - TRBV11-2 CASSLGLDNEQFF TGTGCCAGCAGCTTGGGATTAGACAATGAGCAGTTCTTC
- TRBJ1-1 15 - TRBV7-6 CASSLVSRGNTEAFF TGTGCCAGCAGCTTAGTGTCCAGGGGTAACACTGAAGCTTTCTTT
TRBD2 TRBJ2-1 12 - TRBV10-3 CALAGVNNEQFF TGTGCCTTAGCGGGAGTCAACAATGAGCAGTTCTTC
- TRBJ1-1 15 once TRBV19 CASSISGAGDTEAFF TGTGCCAGTAGTATCTCAGGGGCGGGGGACACTGAAGCTTTCTTT
- TRBJ2-7 13 - TRBV27 CASSPRRPYEQYF TGTGCCAGCAGTCCTCGGCGACCCTACGAGCAGTACTTC
- TRBJ1-1 13 - TRBV5-6 CASSLGGQPEAFF TGTGCCAGCAGCTTGGGTGGTCAGCCTGAAGCTTTCTTT
- TRBJ1-3 15 - TRBV6-5 CASSYKRATGNTIYF TGTGCCAGCAGTTACAAGAGAGCGACTGGAAACACCATATATTTT
- TRBJ2-5 16 - TRBV28 CASSLRRQGLLETQYF TGTGCCAGCAGTCTCAGGCGGCAGGGTTTGTTAGAGACCCAGTACTTC
- TRBJ1-2 14 - TRBV28 CAIKAAPSNYGYTF TGTGCCATTAAAGCCGCACCCTCTAACTATGGCTACACCTTC
- TRBJ1-1 12 - TRBV7-9 CASSFGNTEAFF TGTGCCAGCAGCTTTGGAAACACTGAAGCTTTCTTT
- TRBJ2-7 18 once TRBV7-9 CASSPGPLGRRESYEQYF TGTGCCAGCAGCCCTGGCCCCCTCGGACGTAGGGAGTCCTACGAGCAGTACTTC
TRBD1 TRBJ2-5 17 - TRBV13 CASSALPGQGLFGAQYF TGTGCCAGCAGCGCCCTACCGGGACAGGGTTTGTTTGGGGCCCAGTACTTC
- TRBJ1-2 13 - TRBV7-9 CASSLDPGSGYTF TGTGCCAGCAGCTTGGATCCAGGGAGTGGCTACACCTTC
TRBD2 TRBJ2-1 21 - TRBV4-1 CASSQGAPRLSTSGTYNEQFF TGCGCCAGCAGCCAAGGGGCCCCTCGACTTTCAACTAGCGGAACCTACAATGAGCAGTTCTTC
- TRBJ2-1 14 - TRBV2 CASSERRSGNEQFF TGTGCCAGCAGTGAACGGCGGTCCGGCAATGAGCAGTTCTTC
- TRBJ1-5 11 - TRBV21-1 CASSEAEPQHF TGTGCCAGCAGCGAAGCTGAGCCCCAGCATTTT
- TRBJ2-7 15 - TRBV27 CASRLIVGGVYEQYF TGTGCCAGCCGATTGATAGTAGGGGGGGTCTACGAGCAGTACTTC
- TRBJ1-5 17 once TRBV6-7 CASSHMTGPYSNQPQHF TGTGCCAGCAGCCACATGACAGGTCCCTATAGCAATCAGCCCCAGCATTTT
- TRBJ1-3 17 - TRBV7-2 CASSLDNRRRSGNTIYF TGTGCCAGCAGCTTAGATAATAGACGCCGCTCTGGAAACACCATATATTTT
TRBD2 TRBJ2-5 18 - TRBV11-2 CASSLLVGPSGKQETQYF TGTGCCAGCAGCTTGCTAGTAGGGCCTAGCGGGAAACAAGAGACCCAGTACTTC
- TRBJ2-1 15 - TRBV28 CASSRDPQGYNEQFF TGTGCCAGCAGTCGAGATCCCCAAGGATACAATGAGCAGTTCTTC
- TRBJ1-1 12 - TRBV13 CASGLGGTEAFF TGTGCCAGCGGCCTCGGAGGCACTGAAGCTTTCTTT
- TRBJ2-2 12 - TRBV29-1 CSVRGNAGELFF TGCAGCGTGAGGGGGAACGCCGGGGAGCTGTTTTTT
- TRBJ2-1 13 - TRBV6-5 CASSLRQGGEQFF TGTGCCAGCAGTCTCCGACAGGGAGGAGAGCAGTTCTTC
- TRBJ2-1 15 - TRBV29-1 CSVEDKHGRSNEQFF TGCAGCGTTGAAGATAAACACGGGAGAAGCAATGAGCAGTTCTTC
- TRBJ2-1 14 - TRBV4-3 CASSHGAGNNEQFF TGCGCCAGCAGTCATGGGGCTGGGAACAATGAGCAGTTCTTC
TRBD2 TRBJ2-7 14 - TRBV7-9 CASSTGTSPYEQYF TGTGCCAGCAGCACAGGGACTAGTCCCTACGAGCAGTACTTC
- TRBJ2-1 16 - TRBV10-3 CAITSLASSSYNEQFF TGTGCCATCACCTCACTAGCTTCAAGCTCCTACAATGAGCAGTTCTTC
- TRBJ2-6 15 - TRBV5-1 CASSSDSSGANVLTF TGCGCCAGCAGCTCGGACAGCTCTGGGGCCAACGTCCTGACTTTC
TRBD2 TRBJ2-5 13 - TRBV4-3 CASSQSGRETQYF TGCGCCAGCAGCCAGAGCGGGAGGGAGACCCAGTACTTC
- TRBJ2-1 16 - TRBV5-4 CASLGGARTEFDEQFF TGTGCCAGCCTTGGCGGGGCCAGGACGGAATTCGATGAGCAGTTCTTC
- TRBJ2-5 19 - TRBV4-1 CASSQLPIIGGGVSETQYF TGCGCCAGCAGCCAACTACCCATCATCGGAGGAGGGGTCTCAGAGACCCAGTACTTC
TRBD1 TRBJ2-5 15 - TRBV7-3 CASSKGQGIQETQYF TGTGCCAGCAGCAAGGGACAGGGCATCCAAGAGACCCAGTACTTC
- TRBJ1-5 14 - TRBV5-6 CASSLQGRVQPQHF TGTGCCAGCAGCTTGCAGGGAAGAGTTCAGCCCCAGCATTTT
TRBD1 TRBJ1-2 14 - TRBV18 CASSRGTGVGGYTF TGTGCCAGCTCACGGGGGACAGGGGTTGGCGGCTACACCTTC
TRBD1 TRBJ2-1 14 - TRBV5-1 CASSWDRAGDEQFF TGCGCCAGCAGCTGGGACAGGGCTGGGGATGAGCAGTTCTTC
- TRBJ2-7 11 - TRBV6-6 CASTTAYEQYF TGTGCCAGTACGACTGCCTACGAGCAGTACTTC
- TRBJ2-7 14 - TRBV7-2 CASSLFLTGYEQYF TGTGCCAGCAGCTTATTTTTGACAGGCTACGAGCAGTACTTC
- TRBJ2-3 14 - TRBV27 CASSPGLYTDTQYF TGTGCCAGCAGTCCGGGACTTTACACAGATACGCAGTATTTT
- TRBJ1-3 15 - TRBV7-2 CASSWEDSVGNTIYF TGTGCCAGCAGCTGGGAGGACAGTGTTGGAAACACCATATATTTT
TRBD2 TRBJ2-7 16 - TRBV28 CASSHMGTKPSYEQYF TGTGCCAGCAGTCATATGGGGACTAAACCCTCCTACGAGCAGTACTTC
TRBD1 TRBJ2-5 14 - TRBV5-4 CASRQQGWEETQYF TGTGCCAGCAGACAACAGGGGTGGGAAGAGACCCAGTACTTC
- TRBJ2-5 13 - TRBV18 CATSATASETQYF TGTGCCACCTCGGCGACAGCGTCAGAGACCCAGTACTTC